The 10 T cell receptor beta chains given below trace back to one sample, sequenced in a study of beta chain features in type 1 diabetes. The authors reverse transcribed all of the isolated RNA, so sequencing captured expressed TCRB transcripts. Profiling relied on immunoSEQ multiplex PCR, and the TCRdb table lists in-frame clones only, not all of them. The sample yields about 320,000 clones, 14% seen once. The source material was central memory CD4+ T cells from blood. The receptors originated from a man aged 25 to 45 in good health.

This clone turned up a few times. V and J are TRBV10-3 and TRBJ1-1, with D perhaps matching TRBD1 (6 bases). CDR3 length: 13 residues. The germline V gene encodes CDR1 ENHRY and CDR2 SYGVKD. V lost 5 bases and J 9 bases, leaving 16 bases between the germline ends. The CDR3 is CAISNPNGGQAFF. The CDR3 DNA reads TGTGCCATCAGTAATCCAAACGGGGGCCAAGCTTTCTTT.

This clone was found a few times. The CDR3 DNA reads as TGTGCCAGCAGCTCGCACGGGACGATAGGACTGGAGACCCAGTACTTC. Translation gives CASSSHGTIGLETQYF. The V gene is TRBV7-2, the J gene TRBJ2-5; D is possibly TRBD1 or TRBD2 (5 bases each). CDR1 is SGHTA and CDR2 is FQGNSA in the germline V gene. The CDR3 length is 16 residues. V lost 4 bases, J lost 5 bases, and 20 bases lay in between. Full variable domain (remainder filled in from reference TRBV7-2 and TRBJ2-5): GAGVSQSPSNKVTEKGKDVELRCDPISGHTALYWYRQSLGQGLEFLIYFQGNSAPDKSGLPSDRFSAERTGGSVSTLTIQRTQQEDSAVYLCASSSHGTIGLETQYFGPGTRLLVL.

This clone has just a few counts. The chain combines TRBV6-1 with TRBJ1-6, with D perhaps matching TRBD1 (6 bases). V was clipped by 0 bases and J by 11 bases, with 20 bases between them. CDR3 size: 17 residues. Germline CDR1 is MNHNS and CDR2 is SASEGT. The CDR3 reads CASSEARQALVGTPLHF. In DNA, the CDR3 is TGTGCCAGCAGTGAAGCAAGACAGGCCTTGGTGGGGACACCCCTCCACTTT.

This clone showed up just a few times. The CDR3 nucleotides are TGTGCCAGCAGCTTGGGACGGGCGGGGAACACTGAAGCTTTCTTT. Amino acids: CASSLGRAGNTEAFF. The chain uses TRBV5-4 and TRBJ1-1; D is unresolved. The CDR3 spans 15 residues. Germline V gene data show CDR1 as SGHNT and CDR2 as YYREEE (reference sequence). V lost 0 bases and J 1 base, leaving 10 bases between the germline ends.

This clone was picked up a small number of times. The rearrangement links TRBV5-4 to TRBJ1-2, with D perhaps TRBD1 (6 bases). V lost 4 bases, J lost 0 bases, and 16 bases lay in between. Germline CDR1 SGHNT, CDR2 YYREEE (reference sequence). The CDR3 extends over 16 amino acids. CDR3 DNA sequence: TGTGCCAGCAGCCTGGACCAACAGGGATCTAACTATGGCTACACCTTC. This encodes CASSLDQQGSNYGYTF.

In nucleotides, the CDR3 is TGTGCCAGCAGCTACAGGGCTGGGGCCAACGTCCTGACTTTC. This encodes CASSYRAGANVLTF. The V gene is TRBV5-4, the J gene TRBJ2-6; D perhaps matches TRBD1 (6 bases). V was pared by 3 bases and J by 2 bases, with 6 bases between. This CDR3 spans 14 amino acids. Germline V CDR1 and CDR2: SGHNT, YYREEE (reference sequence).

This rearrangement joins TRBV29-1 to TRBJ2-6; 11 bases are shared with TRBD1. Trimming cost V 7 bases and J 2 bases; bases outside gene matches: 4. Germline V gene data show CDR1 as SQVTM and CDR2 as ANQGSEA. The CDR3 consists of 15 residues. CDR3 loop: CSARTGGAGANVLTF. In DNA, the CDR3 is TGCAGCGCTAGGACAGGGGGCGCTGGGGCCAACGTCCTGACTTTC.

The gene calls are TRBV7-3 and TRBJ1-3; 7 bases are shared with TRBD1. Germline V CDR1 and CDR2: SGHTA, FQGTGA. Germline trimming cut 8 bases from V and 0 bases from J; bases unmatched to any gene: 10. This CDR3 spans 16 amino acids. Written as DNA, the CDR3 is TGTGCCAGCGGTCCAGGGGGTATCAGCTCTGGAAACACCATATATTTT. It specifies CASGPGGISSGNTIYF.

This clone was seen only a few times. V usage is TRBV19 and J usage is TRBJ1-6; TRBD1 is a possible D gene (5 bases). The length of the CDR3 is 14 residues. CDR1 and CDR2 from the germline V gene are LNHDA and SQIVND (reference sequence). V was pared by 4 bases and J by 7 bases, with 11 bases between. The CDR3 reads CASSKAWGNSPLHF. The CDR3 coding sequence is TGTGCCAGTAGTAAGGCGTGGGGGAATTCACCCCTCCACTTT.

The sample holds a few counts of this clone. Additional DNA sequences in this sample encode the identical CDR3. CDR3 loop: CATSTGTAYNEQFF. CDR3 in DNA: TGTGCCACCAGCACCGGGACAGCGTACAATGAGCAGTTCTTC. The chain carries TRBV15 and TRBJ2-1; TRBD1 matches 7 bases. V gave up 4 bases and J gave up 4 bases; unmatched junction bases: 4. The CDR3 is 14 residues long. Germline V gene data show CDR1 as LNHNV and CDR2 as YYDKDF (reference sequence).